The table lists the clone carrying this TCR beta chain with a few counts. Its target is not known. CDR3 length: 15 residues. Trimming removed 5 bases at V and 4 bases at J, with 15 bases between. These data originate in a study of CD8 T cells in ankylosing spondylitis. Overall study results and limits: Several of the motif variants were reported before in synovial fluid and blood from reactive arthritis. Disease-linked clones proved CD8+ and comparatively uncommon in peripheral blood. Significant enrichment of disease-linked clones was reportedly seen in matched ankylosing spondylitis synovial fluid.

By quantitative 5'-RACE with molecular barcodes, the TCR beta libraries were made. TCRdb redid the calling of the 5' RACE reads with MiXCR, one entry per CDR3 protein. The sample includes fewer than 200,000 distinct CDR3 sequences, 9.5% to 10% of them seen just once. The chain combines TRBV12-3 or TRBV12-4 with TRBJ2-1; D not resolved. The sample comprised blood, either unsorted or a sorted T cell fraction (not recorded which). The sequence was collected from a female donor with ankylosing spondylitis or in good health (not recorded which). The CDR3 sequence is CASSRTENLYNEQFF. The CDR3 DNA reads as TGTGCCAGCAGTAGGACCGAGAACCTTTACAATGAGCAGTTCTTC.